The 6 T cell receptor beta chains reported below all come from one sample, sequenced in a study of blood T cells in healthy people across ages. For the second PCR, which ran for about 6 to 11 cycles, a sample-barcoded 5' primer and a J-beta primer mix were used. TCRdb re-derived calls from the 5' RACE reads in MiXCR, one entry per CDR3 protein. Here the sample spans 1.5 million to 1.8 million distinct CDR3 sequences, roughly 43% being singletons. The sequencing input was blood. The receptors shown here come from a woman under 30 in good health.

About this clonotype: The junction does not match germline at one end; this may be a read error. This chain connects TRBV28 to TRBJ2-6, with D unresolved. Germline loops: CDR1 MDHEN, CDR2 SYDVKM. The CDR3 has 17 residues. For the CDR3, the DNA is TGTGCCAGAAGTTTACGGGTTTGGGGCTCTGGGGCCAACGTCCTGACTTTC. This codes for CARSLRVWGSGANVLTF.

This clonotype was seen a handful of times. The chain couples TRBV20-1 to TRBJ2-1; D not resolved. The CDR3 sequence is 11 residues long. Germline-derived CDR1 and CDR2 are DFQATT and SNEGSKA (reference sequence). V shed 6 bases and J shed 9 bases, with 12 bases lying between them. The CDR3 DNA sequence: TGCAGTGCACAGTTGGGTGCTGAGCAGTTCTTC. Protein: CSAQLGAEQFF.

This rearrangement joins TRBV7-2 to TRBJ1-2; D is ambiguous. V was shortened by 2 bases and J by 7 bases, with 17 bases between the two germline ends. Per the germline V gene, CDR1 is SGHTA and CDR2 is FQGNSA. The CDR3 is made up of 15 amino acids. CDR3 nucleotides: TGTGCCAGCAGCTTAAGTTGGAGTTCCGCGGGTGGCTACACCTTC. Translating it yields CASSLSWSSAGGYTF.

The J gene is TRBJ2-3, the V gene TRBV4-2, with 11 bases aligning to TRBD2. J gave up 0 bases and V 4 bases, and 12 bases lay outside the gene matches. CDR3 length: 19 amino acids. Germline-derived CDR1 and CDR2 are LGHNA and YNFKEQ. DNA for the CDR3: TGTGCCAGCAGCCCGGAGGCAGGACTAGCGGGTTCTAGCACAGATACGCAGTATTTT. Amino acid sequence: CASSPEAGLAGSSTDTQYF.

In the case of this clonotype: Possible read error: a much larger clone is one base away. This chain joins TRBV28 and TRBJ2-7; a weak D match, TRBD1 (8 bases). CDR1 is MDHEN and CDR2 is SYDVKM in the germline V gene. The CDR3 is made up of 16 amino acids. CDR3 residues: CASRPSQGGQAYKQYF. The CDR3 nucleotides read TGTGCCAGCAGGCCTTCACAGGGGGGGCAAGCCTACAAGCAGTACTTC.

Remarks on this clonotype: At one end the junction does not follow the germline gene, possibly because of a read error. The rearrangement uses TRBV2 and TRBJ2-5, with a tentative D call TRBD1 (5 bases). Germline V lookup: CDR1 SNHLY, CDR2 FYNNEI. The CDR3 runs to 13 residues. The CDR3 DNA sequence: TGTGCCGGGGCAGACAGAAACCAAGGGACCCAGTACTTC. Its protein product is CAGADRNQGTQYF.